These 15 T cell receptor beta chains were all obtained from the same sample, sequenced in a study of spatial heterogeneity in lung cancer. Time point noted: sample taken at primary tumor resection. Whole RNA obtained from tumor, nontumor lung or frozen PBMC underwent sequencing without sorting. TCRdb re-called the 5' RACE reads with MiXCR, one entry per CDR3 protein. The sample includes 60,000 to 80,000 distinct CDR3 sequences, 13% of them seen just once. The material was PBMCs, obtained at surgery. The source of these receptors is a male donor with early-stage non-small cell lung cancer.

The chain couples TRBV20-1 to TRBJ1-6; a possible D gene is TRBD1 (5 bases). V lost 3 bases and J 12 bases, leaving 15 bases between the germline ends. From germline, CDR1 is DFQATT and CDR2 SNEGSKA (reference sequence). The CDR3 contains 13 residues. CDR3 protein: CSASPGTIEPLHF. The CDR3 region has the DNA TGCAGTGCTAGTCCCGGGACCATCGAACCCCTCCACTTT.

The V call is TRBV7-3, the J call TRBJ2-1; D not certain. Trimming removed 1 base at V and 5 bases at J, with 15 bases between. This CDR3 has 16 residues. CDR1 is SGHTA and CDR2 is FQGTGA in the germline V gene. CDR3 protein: CASSLRGGPLHNEQFF. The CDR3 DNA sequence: TGTGCCAGCAGCTTAAGAGGCGGTCCCCTCCACAATGAGCAGTTCTTC. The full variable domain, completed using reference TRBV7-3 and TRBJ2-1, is GAGVSQTPSNKVTEKGKYVELRCDPISGHTALYWYRQSLGQGPEFLIYFQGTGAADDSGLPNDRFFAVRPEGSVSTLKIQRTERGDSAVYLCASSLRGGPLHNEQFFGPGTRLTVL.

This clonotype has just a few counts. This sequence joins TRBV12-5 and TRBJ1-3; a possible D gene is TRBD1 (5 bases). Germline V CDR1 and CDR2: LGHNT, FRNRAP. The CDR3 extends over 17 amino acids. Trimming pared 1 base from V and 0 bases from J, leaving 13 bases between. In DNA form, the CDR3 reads TGTGCTAGTGGTTTGGAGGCAGGGATAAACTCTGGAAACACCATATATTTT. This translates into CASGLEAGINSGNTIYF.

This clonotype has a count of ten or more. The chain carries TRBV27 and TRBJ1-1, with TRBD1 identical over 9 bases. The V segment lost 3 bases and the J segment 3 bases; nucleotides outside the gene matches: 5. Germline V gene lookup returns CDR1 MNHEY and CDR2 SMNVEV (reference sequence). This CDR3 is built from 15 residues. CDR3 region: CASSFLGQGDTEAFF. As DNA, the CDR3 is TGTGCCAGCAGTTTCCTGGGACAGGGAGACACTGAAGCTTTCTTT.

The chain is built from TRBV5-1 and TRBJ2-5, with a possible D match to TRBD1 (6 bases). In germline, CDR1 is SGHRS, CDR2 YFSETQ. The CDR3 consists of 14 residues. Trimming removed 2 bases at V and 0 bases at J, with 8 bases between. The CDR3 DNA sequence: TGCGCCAGCAGCTTCGGGACAAACCAAGAGACCCAGTACTTC. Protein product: CASSFGTNQETQYF.

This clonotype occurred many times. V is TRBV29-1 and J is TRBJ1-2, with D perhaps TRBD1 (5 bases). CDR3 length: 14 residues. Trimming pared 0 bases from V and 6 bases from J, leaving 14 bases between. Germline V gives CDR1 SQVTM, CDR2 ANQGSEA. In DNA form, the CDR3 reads TGCAGCGTTGAAGAGATCAGGGTTGTGGATGGCTACACCTTC. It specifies CSVEEIRVVDGYTF.

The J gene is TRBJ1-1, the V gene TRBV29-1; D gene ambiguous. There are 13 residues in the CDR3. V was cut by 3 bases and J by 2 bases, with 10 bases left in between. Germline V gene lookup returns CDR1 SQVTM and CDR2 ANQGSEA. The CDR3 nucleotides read TGCAGCGTTGAGGCAGTTGAAAACACTGAAGCTTTCTTT. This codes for CSVEAVENTEAFF.

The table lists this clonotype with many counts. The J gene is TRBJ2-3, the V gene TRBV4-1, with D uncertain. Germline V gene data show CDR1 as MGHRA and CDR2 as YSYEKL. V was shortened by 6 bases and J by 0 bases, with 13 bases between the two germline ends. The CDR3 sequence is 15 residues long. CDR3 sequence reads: CASSLGVFSTDTQYF. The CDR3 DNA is TGCGCCAGCAGTCTAGGAGTTTTTAGCACAGATACGCAGTATTTT.

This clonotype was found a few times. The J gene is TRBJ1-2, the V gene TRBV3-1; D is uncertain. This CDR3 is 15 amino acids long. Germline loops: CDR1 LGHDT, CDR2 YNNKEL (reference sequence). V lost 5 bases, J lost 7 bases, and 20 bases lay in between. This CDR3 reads CASSAGRVPFSGYTF. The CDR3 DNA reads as TGTGCCAGCAGCGCCGGGAGAGTGCCTTTCAGTGGCTACACCTTC. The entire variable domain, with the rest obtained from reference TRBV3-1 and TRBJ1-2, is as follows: DTAVSQTPKYLVTQMGNDKSIKCEQNLGHDTMYWYKQDSKKFLKIMFSYNNKELIINETVPNRFSPKSPDKAHLNLHINSLELGDSAVYFCASSAGRVPFSGYTFGSGTRLTVV.

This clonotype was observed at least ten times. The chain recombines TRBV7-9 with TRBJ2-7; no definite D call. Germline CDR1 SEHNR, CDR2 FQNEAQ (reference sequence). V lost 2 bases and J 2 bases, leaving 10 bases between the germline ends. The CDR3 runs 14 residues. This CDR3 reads CASSLSLPPYEQYF. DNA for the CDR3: TGTGCCAGCAGCTTAAGTTTGCCTCCCTACGAGCAGTACTTC.

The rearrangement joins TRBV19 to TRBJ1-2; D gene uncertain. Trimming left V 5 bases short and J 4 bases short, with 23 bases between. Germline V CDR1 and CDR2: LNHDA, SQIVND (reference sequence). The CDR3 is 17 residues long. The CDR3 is CASSPGVNRLSFYGYTF. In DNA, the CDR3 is TGTGCCAGTAGTCCGGGCGTGAATCGCCTCTCCTTCTATGGCTACACCTTC.

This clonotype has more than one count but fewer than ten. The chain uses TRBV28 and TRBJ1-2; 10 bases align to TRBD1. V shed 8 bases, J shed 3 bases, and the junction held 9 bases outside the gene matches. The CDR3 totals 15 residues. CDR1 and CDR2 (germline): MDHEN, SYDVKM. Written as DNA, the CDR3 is TGTGCCAGCGCCTTAGGGGGACAGGGGTACTATGGCTACACCTTC. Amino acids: CASALGGQGYYGYTF.

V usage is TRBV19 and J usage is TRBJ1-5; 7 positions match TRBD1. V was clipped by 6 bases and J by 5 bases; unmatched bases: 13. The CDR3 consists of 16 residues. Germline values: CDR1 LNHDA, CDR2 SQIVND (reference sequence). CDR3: CASSQEGQLIDQPQHF. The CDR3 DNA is TGTGCCAGTAGCCAGGAGGGACAGCTAATTGATCAGCCCCAGCATTTT.

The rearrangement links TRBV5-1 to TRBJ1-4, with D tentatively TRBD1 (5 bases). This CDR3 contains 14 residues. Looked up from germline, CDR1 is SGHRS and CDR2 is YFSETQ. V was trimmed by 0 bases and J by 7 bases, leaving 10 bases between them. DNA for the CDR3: TGCGCCAGCAGCTTGGCCAGGGAGGTTGAAAAACTGTTTTTT. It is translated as CASSLAREVEKLFF.

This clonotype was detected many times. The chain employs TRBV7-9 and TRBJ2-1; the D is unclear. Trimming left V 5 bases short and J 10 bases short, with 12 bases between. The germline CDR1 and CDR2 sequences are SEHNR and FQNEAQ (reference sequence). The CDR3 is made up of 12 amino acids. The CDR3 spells CASSQSLTEQFF. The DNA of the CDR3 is TGTGCCAGCAGCCAATCCCTGACGGAGCAGTTCTTC.